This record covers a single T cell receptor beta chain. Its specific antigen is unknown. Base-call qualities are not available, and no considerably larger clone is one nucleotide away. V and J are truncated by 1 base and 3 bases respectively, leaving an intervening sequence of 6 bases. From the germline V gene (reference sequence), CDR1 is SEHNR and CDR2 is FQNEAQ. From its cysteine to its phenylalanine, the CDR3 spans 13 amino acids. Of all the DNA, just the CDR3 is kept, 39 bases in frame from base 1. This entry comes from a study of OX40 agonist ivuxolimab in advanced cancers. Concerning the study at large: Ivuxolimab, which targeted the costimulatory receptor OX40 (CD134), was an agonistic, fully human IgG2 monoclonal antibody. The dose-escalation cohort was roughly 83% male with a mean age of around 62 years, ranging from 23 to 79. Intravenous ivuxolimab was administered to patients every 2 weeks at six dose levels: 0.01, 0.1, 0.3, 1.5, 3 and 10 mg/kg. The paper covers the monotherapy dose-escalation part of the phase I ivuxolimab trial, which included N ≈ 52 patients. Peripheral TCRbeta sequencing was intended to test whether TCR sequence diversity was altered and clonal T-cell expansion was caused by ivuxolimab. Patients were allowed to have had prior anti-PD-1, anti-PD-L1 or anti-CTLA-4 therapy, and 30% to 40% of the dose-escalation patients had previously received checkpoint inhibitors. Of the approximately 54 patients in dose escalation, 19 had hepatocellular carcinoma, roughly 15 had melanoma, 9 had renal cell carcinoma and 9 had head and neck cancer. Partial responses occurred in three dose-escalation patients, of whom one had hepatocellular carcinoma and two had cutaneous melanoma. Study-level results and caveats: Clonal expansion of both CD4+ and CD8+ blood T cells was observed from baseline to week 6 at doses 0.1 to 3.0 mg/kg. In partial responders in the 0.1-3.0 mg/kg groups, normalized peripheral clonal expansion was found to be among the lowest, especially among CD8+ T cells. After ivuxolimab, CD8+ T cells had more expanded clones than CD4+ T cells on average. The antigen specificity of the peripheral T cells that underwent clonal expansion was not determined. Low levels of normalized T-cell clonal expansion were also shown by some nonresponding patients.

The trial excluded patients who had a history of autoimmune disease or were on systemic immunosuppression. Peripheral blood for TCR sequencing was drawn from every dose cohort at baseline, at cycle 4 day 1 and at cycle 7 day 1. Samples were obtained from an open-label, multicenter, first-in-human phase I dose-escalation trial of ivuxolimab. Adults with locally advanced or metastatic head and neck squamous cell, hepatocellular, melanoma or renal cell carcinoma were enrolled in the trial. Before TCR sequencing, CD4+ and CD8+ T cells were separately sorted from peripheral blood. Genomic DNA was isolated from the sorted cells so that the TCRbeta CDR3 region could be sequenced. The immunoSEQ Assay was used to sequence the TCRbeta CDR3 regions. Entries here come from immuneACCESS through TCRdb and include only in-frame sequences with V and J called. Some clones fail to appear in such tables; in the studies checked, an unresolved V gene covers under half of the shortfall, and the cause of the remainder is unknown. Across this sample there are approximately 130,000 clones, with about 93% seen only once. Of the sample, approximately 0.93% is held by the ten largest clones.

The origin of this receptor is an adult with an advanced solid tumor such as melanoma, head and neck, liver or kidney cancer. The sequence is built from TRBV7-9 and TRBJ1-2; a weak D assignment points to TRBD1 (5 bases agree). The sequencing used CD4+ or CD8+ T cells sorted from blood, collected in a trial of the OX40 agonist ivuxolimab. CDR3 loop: CASSLVTDYGYTF. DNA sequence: TGTGCCAGCAGCTTAGTGACAGACTATGGCTACACCTTC.